Given below is one T cell receptor beta chain in context. What it binds is not known. The authors prepared UMI-labeled TRB cDNA libraries by 5' RACE. Using the 5' RACE reads, TCRdb records one entry per CDR3 protein without DNA. The sample totals around 90,000 distinct CDR3 sequences. This sample stems from a study of CXCR3-negative and CXCR3-positive naive CD8 T cells. Overall study: Every library held about 1.5 +/- 0.3 million TRB reads, and the total came to roughly 150 million.

Study findings and constraints: Memory CD8+ T cell repertoires were far less diverse than both naive subsets.

Naive CD8+ T lymphocytes were specified as CD45RO-CCR7+CD27+CD95-. The TCR comes from a human donor in good health. Some clones in this sample may be carry-over from other donors' samples. Sample: naive CXCR3- CD8+ T cells from blood. Subset denoted: CD45RO-CCR7+CD27+CD95- naive CD8+ T cells lacking CXCR3 (TNR3-).

CDR3 sequence reads: CASSLTGGQGETQYF. The chain recombines TRBV7-6 with TRBJ2-5; no DNA is available, so the TRBD1 call from TCRdb remains unchecked. The CDR3 covers 15 residues. Germline V CDR1 and CDR2: SGHVS, FNYEAQ.